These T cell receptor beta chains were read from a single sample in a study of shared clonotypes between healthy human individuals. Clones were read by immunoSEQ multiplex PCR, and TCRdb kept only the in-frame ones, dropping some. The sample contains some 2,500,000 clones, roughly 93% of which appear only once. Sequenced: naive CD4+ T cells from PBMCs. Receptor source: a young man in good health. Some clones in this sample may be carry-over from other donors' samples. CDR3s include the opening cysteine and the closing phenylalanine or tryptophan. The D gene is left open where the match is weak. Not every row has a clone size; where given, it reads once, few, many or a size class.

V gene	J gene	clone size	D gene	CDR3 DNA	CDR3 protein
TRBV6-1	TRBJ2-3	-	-	TGTGCCAGCAACCCCGCCTACAGCACAGATACGCAGTATTTT	CASNPAYSTDTQYF
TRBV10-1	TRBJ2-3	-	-	TGCGCCAGCAGTGAAGGCACAGATACGCAGTATTTT	CASSEGTDTQYF
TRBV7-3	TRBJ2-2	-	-	TGTGCCAGCAGCCCAGGGAACACCGGGGAGCTGTTTTTT	CASSPGNTGELFF
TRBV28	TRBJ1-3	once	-	TGTGCCAGCAGTCTGACAGATACAGGTCCAGGAAACACCATATATTTT	CASSLTDTGPGNTIYF
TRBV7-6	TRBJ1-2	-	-	TGTGCCAGCAGCCAAGGGGGGATAACAGAGGGCTACACCTTC	CASSQGGITEGYTF
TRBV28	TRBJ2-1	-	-	TGTGCCAGCAGTCCTCGTCGCGGCGGGGTGGGAAGCTCCTACAATGAGCAGTTCTTC	CASSPRRGGVGSSYNEQFF
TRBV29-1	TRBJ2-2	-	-	TGCAGCGTTGAAGATCGGCAAGGGACGCGCGCTACCGGGGAGCTGTTTTTT	CSVEDRQGTRATGELFF
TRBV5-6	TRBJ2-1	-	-	TGTGCCAGCAGCGGTCAGGCGCGAGGCTACAATGAGCAGTTCTTC	CASSGQARGYNEQFF
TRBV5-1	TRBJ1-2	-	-	TGCGCCAGCAGCTTGACTTCCGGTTTTGGCTACACCTTC	CASSLTSGFGYTF
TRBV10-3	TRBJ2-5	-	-	TGTGCCATCAGTGAGTCCCCAACACGGGGCGGGGAGGAGACCCAGTACTTC	CAISESPTRGGEETQYF
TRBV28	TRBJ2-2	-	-	TGTGCCAGCAGTTTTCTTGGGAACGGGGAGCTGTTTTTT	CASSFLGNGELFF
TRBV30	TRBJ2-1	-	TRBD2	TGTGCCTGGAGTGGTCGGACGTTGAGAAGTGGGCTAGCGGGAGGGCATGAGCAGTTCTTC	CAWSGRTLRSGLAGGHEQFF
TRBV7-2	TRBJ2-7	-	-	TGTGCCAGCAGCTTGAGGACAGAAACCTACGAGCAGTACTTC	CASSLRTETYEQYF
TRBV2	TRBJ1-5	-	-	TGTGCCAGCAGTGAACTCACGTTTGGACAGCCCCAGCATTTT	CASSELTFGQPQHF
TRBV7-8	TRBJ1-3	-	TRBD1	TGTGCCAGCAGCTTGACAGGGGGCATAGGAAACACCATATATTTT	CASSLTGGIGNTIYF
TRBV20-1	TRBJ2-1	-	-	TGCAGTGCTAGAGTGACGCATGGGCAGTTCTTC	CSARVTHGQFF
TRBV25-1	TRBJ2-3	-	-	TGTGCCAGCAGGGATGAGAGAGGGGCAGATACGCAGTATTTT	CASRDERGADTQYF
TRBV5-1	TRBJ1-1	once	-	TGCGCCAGCGGGAGTGGGGAGCTCACTGAAGCTTTCTTT	CASGSGELTEAFF